Reported below is one TCR beta chain. The sample originates from a study of blood T cell repertoires in COVID-19. Study at large: COVID-19 samples collected from the United States, Italy and Spain covered acute and convalescent phases. From T cells, B-cell-depleted T cells, or PBMCs came the material, which was cDNA or gDNA.

Original processing methods: Amplification from reference gene primers served as the basis for estimated nucleated cell counts. TCRdb keeps only in-frame clones here, not all; method: immunoSEQ multiplex PCR. That table is the source of V, J and clone size, and D and trimming were worked out from the DNA. The sample consists of around 250,000 clones, about 86% of them appearing once. V lost 3 bases and J lost 7; bases outside the gene matches: 18. The CDR3 has 17 amino acids. The germline V gene encodes CDR1 SGHTA and CDR2 FQGTGA. This sequence originates from a man over 45 with active or convalescent COVID-19. The chain uses TRBV7-3 and TRBJ2-7; 7 nucleotides align to TRBD1. Sequences were obtained from peripheral blood. The chain's CDR3 is CASSFFATGIIPQEQYF. CDR3 bases: TGTGCCAGCAGCTTTTTCGCGACAGGGATTATTCCGCAGGAGCAGTACTTC.